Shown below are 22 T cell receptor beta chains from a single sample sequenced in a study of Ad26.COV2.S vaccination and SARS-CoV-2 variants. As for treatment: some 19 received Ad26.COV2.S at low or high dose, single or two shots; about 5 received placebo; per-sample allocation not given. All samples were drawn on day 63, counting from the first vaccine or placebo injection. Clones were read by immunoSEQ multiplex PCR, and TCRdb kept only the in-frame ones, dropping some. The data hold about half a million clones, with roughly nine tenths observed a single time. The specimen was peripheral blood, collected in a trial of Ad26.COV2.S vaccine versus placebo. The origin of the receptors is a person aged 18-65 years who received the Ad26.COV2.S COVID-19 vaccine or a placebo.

The CDR3 sequence is CASSYSGRGNTYEQYF. CDR3 bases: TGTGCCAGCAGTTACTCGGGAAGGGGGAACACCTACGAGCAGTACTTC. The chain carries TRBV6-5 and TRBJ2-7, with D tentatively TRBD1 (6 bases). The CDR3 covers 16 residues. The V gene's germline CDR1 is MNHEY and CDR2 SVGAGI. V was cut by 0 bases and J by 2 bases, with 14 bases left in between.

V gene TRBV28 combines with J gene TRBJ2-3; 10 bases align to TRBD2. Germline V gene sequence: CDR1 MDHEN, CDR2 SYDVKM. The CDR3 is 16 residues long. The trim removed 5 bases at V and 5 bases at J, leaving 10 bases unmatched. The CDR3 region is CASSRPLAGFVDTQYF. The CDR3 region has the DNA TGTGCCAGCAGTCGCCCACTAGCGGGATTTGTAGATACGCAGTATTTT.

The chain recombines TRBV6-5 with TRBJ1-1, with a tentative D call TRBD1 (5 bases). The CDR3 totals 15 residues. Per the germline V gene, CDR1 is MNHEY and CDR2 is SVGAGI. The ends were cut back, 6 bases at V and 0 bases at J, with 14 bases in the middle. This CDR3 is CASRDRQRMNTEAFF. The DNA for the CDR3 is TGTGCCAGCAGGGATAGACAGAGGATGAACACTGAAGCTTTCTTT.

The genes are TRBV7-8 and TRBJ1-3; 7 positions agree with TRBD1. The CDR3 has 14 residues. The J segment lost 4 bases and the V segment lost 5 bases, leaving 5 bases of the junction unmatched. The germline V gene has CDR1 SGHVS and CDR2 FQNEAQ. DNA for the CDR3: TGTGCCAGCAGCCGCGACAGGGACGGAAACACCATATATTTT. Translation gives CASSRDRDGNTIYF.

CDR3 sequence: CASSYDMNTEAFF. The CDR3 bases are TGTGCCAGCAGTTACGATATGAACACTGAAGCTTTCTTT. The chain links TRBV6-5 to TRBJ1-1, with no clear D. CDR3 length: 13 amino acids. Deletions cut 2 bases from V and 0 bases from J, with 4 bases between. Germline lookup yields CDR1 MNHEY and CDR2 SVGAGI.

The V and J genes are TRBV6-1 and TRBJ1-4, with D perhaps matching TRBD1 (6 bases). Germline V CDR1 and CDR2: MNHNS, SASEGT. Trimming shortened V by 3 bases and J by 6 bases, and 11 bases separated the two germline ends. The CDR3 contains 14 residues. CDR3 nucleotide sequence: TGTGCCAGCAGTGATGTACAGGGTTATGAAAAACTGTTTTTT. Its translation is CASSDVQGYEKLFF.

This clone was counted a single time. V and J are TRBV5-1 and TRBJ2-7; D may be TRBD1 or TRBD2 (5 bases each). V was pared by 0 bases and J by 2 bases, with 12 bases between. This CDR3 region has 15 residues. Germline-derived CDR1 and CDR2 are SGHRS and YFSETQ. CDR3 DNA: TGCGCCAGCAGCTTGGAAGCAGGGAGTCCCTACGAGCAGTACTTC. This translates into CASSLEAGSPYEQYF. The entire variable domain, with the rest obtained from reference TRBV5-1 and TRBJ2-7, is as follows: KAGVTQTPRYLIKTRGQQVTLSCSPISGHRSVSWYQQTPGQGLQFLFEYFSETQRNKGNFPGRFSGRQFSNSRSEMNVSTLELGDSALYLCASSLEAGSPYEQYFGPGTRLTVT.

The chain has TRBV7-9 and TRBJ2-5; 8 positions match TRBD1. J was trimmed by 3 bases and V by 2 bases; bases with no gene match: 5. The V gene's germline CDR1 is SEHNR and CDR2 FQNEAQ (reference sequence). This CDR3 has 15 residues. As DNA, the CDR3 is TGTGCCAGCAGCTTAATATTGGACAGGGAAGAGACCCAGTACTTC. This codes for CASSLILDREETQYF.

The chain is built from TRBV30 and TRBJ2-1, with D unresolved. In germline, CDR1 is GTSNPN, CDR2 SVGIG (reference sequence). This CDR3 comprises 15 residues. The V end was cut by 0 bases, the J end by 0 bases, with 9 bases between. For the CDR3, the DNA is TGTGCCTGGAGTGTTGGGTCGAGCTCCTACAATGAGCAGTTCTTC. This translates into CAWSVGSSSYNEQFF.

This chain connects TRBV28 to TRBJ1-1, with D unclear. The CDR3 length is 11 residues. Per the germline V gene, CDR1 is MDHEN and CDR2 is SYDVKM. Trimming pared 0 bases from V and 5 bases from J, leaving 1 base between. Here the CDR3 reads CASSLWTEAFF. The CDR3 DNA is TGTGCCAGCAGTTTATGGACTGAAGCTTTCTTT.

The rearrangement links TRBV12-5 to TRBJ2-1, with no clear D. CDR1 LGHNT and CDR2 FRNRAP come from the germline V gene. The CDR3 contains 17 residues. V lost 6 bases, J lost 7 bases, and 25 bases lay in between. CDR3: CASGPDIAGPGRNEQFF. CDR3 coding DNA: TGTGCTAGTGGACCTGACATCGCCGGCCCAGGTCGGAATGAGCAGTTCTTC.

As DNA, the CDR3 is TGTGCCAGTAGTATCACTCCCTCGCCCTCGTTGGGAAACCCTGAAGCTTTCTTT. The encoded protein is CASSITPSPSLGNPEAFF. V gene TRBV19 combines with J gene TRBJ1-1; D unclear. CDR1 is LNHDA and CDR2 is SQIVND in the germline V gene (reference sequence). The CDR3 extends over 18 amino acids. V was clipped by 3 bases and J by 6 bases, with 26 bases between them.

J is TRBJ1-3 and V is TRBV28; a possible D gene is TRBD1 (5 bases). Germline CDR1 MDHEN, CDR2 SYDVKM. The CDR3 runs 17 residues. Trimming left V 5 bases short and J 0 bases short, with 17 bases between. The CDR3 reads CASSPGPMFLSGNTIYF. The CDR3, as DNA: TGTGCCAGCAGTCCGGGACCGATGTTCCTCTCTGGAAACACCATATATTTT.

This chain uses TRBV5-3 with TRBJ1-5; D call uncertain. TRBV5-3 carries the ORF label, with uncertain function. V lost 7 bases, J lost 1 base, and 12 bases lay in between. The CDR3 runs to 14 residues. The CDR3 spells CARGARESNQPQHF. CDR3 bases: TGTGCCAGAGGAGCGAGAGAGAGCAATCAGCCCCAGCATTTT.

The chain's CDR3 is CASSPFCCSANPYEQYF. CDR3 nucleotide sequence: TGTGCCAGCTCCCCCTTTTGTTGCTCTGCCAACCCCTACGAGCAGTACTTC. The chain carries TRBV18 and TRBJ2-7; D gene uncertain. The germline V gene encodes CDR1 KGHSH and CDR2 LQKENI. Trimming stripped 6 bases from V and 2 bases from J, with 23 bases between. The CDR3 sequence is 17 residues long.

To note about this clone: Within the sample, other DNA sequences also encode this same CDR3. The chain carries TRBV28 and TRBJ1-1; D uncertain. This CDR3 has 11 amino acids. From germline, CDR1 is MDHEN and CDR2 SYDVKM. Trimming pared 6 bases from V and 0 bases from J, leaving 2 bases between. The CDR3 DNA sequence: TGTGCCAGCAGCGTGAACACTGAAGCTTTCTTT. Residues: CASSVNTEAFF.

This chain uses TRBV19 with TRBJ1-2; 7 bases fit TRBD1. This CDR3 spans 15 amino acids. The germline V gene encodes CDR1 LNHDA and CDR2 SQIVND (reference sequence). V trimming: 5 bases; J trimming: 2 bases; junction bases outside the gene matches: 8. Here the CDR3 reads CASSAEGQINYGYTF. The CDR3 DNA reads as TGTGCCAGTAGTGCGGAGGGACAGATCAACTATGGCTACACCTTC.

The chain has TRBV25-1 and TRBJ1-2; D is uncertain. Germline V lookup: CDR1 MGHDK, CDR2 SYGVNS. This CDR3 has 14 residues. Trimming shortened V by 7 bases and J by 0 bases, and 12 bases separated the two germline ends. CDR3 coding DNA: TGTGCCAGCAAGGGCAACAGCGCTAACTATGGCTACACCTTC. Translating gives CASKGNSANYGYTF.

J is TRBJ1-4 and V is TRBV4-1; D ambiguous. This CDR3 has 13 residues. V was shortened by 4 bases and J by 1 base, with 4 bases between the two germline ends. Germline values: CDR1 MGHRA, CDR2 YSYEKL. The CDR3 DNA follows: TGCGCCAGCAGCCGGCTAACTAATGAAAAACTGTTTTTT. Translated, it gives CASSRLTNEKLFF.

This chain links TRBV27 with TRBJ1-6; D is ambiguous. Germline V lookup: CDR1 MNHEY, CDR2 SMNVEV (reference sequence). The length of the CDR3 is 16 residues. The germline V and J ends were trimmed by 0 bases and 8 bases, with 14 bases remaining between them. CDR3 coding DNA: TGTGCCAGCAGTTTATCGATTGCGGTGTGGGATTCACCCCTCCACTTT. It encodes CASSLSIAVWDSPLHF.

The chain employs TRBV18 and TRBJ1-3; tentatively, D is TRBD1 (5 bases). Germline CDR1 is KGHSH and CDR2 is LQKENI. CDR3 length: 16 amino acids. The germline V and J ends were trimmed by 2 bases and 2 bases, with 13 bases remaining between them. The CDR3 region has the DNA TGTGCCAGCTCACCATTGGGGGAAGAGGCTGGAAACACCATATATTTT. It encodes CASSPLGEEAGNTIYF.

The CDR3 region is CSGRQGSADTQYF. In DNA, the CDR3 is TGCAGCGGTAGACAGGGTTCAGCAGATACGCAGTATTTT. The rearrangement links TRBV29-1 to TRBJ2-3; the match to TRBD1 covers 7 bases. Germline CDR1 reads SQVTM; CDR2 reads ANQGSEA. V was clipped by 7 bases and J by 4 bases; unmatched bases: 8. The CDR3 extends over 13 amino acids.